The clone carrying this T cell receptor beta chain came up a few times. As yet, its antigen is unknown. Germline lookup yields CDR1 MNHEY and CDR2 SVGAGI. CDR3 length: 17 residues. V trimming: 5 bases; J trimming: 5 bases; junction bases outside the gene matches: 15. These data originate in a study of T-cell memory formation after mild COVID-19. Broader study findings: Later expanders leaned CD4+, whereas clones that contracted between day 15 and 85 were balanced CD4/CD8.

TCR alpha and TCR beta cDNA libraries with sample barcodes and UMIs came from 5'RACE using constant-segment primers. Each CDR3 protein is one row after TCRdb ran MiXCR on the 5' RACE reads. Of a few hundred thousand distinct CDR3 sequences in the sample, nearly 25% are singletons; the top ten hold about an eighth. The chain joins TRBV6-5 to TRBJ2-5; 9 nucleotides align to TRBD1. This TCR was sampled from an adult woman who had mild COVID-19 (a few samples of this study predate the infection). Cell type and time point are not known. The sequencing sample was made of PBMCs or a T cell subset sorted from them (not recorded which). The CDR3 coding sequence is TGTGCCAGCAGTACAGACACCCCGGGACAGGGATTGGAGACCCAGTACTTC. As protein: CASSTDTPGQGLETQYF.